Following are 18 T cell receptor beta chains from one sample sequenced in a study of response to subunit inactivated influenza vaccine. TCRdb ran MiXCR on the RT-PCR reads and lists one entry per CDR3 protein. In the table there are about 570,000 distinct CDR3 sequences, around 11% of which are singletons. These data were likewise used in another study, on T cells expressing NK-cell markers. Per that study: As the method of synthesis, 5'RACE template switching with UMIs yielded TCR beta cDNA.

The specimen comprised PBMCs from blood, sampled on the day of vaccination. These receptors originate from a middle-aged man who received an inactivated influenza vaccine.

The genes are TRBV6-5 and TRBJ1-1; D is uncertain. V was trimmed by 3 bases and J by 7 bases, leaving 15 bases between them. Germline V gene lookup returns CDR1 MNHEY and CDR2 SVGAGI. This CDR3 region has 14 residues. CDR3 amino acids: CASSYKQPWSEAFF. In DNA form, the CDR3 reads TGTGCCAGCAGTTATAAGCAGCCCTGGAGTGAAGCTTTCTTT.

The chain is built from TRBV20-1 and TRBJ1-5; D unclear. The ends were cut back, 2 bases at V and 0 bases at J, with 17 bases in the middle. The CDR3 has 17 amino acids. Per germline, CDR1 DFQATT and CDR2 SNEGSKA (reference sequence). The CDR3 nucleotides read TGCAGTGCTAGATCGGTTCTCCAGACCCATAGCAATCAGCCCCAGCATTTT. The encoded protein is CSARSVLQTHSNQPQHF.

There are a few counts of this clonotype. The rearrangement joins TRBV5-1 to TRBJ2-7; 9 bases are a match to TRBD1. This CDR3 region has 15 residues. The V gene end was trimmed by 4 bases and the J gene end by 2 bases; junction bases not matched to a gene: 7. The germline V gene has CDR1 SGHRS and CDR2 YFSETQ. In DNA form, the CDR3 reads TGCGCCAGCAGCGCGGGGACAGGGACAACCTACGAGCAGTACTTC. This sequence encodes CASSAGTGTTYEQYF.

This clonotype was picked up a small number of times. The J gene is TRBJ2-3, the V gene TRBV6-5, with D possibly matching TRBD1 (7 bases). The CDR3 consists of 17 residues. V dropped 2 bases and J dropped 0 bases, with 15 bases sitting between them. Germline CDR1 MNHEY, CDR2 SVGAGI. The CDR3 is CASSYRDREASTDTQYF. The CDR3 DNA follows: TGTGCCAGCAGTTACCGCGACAGGGAGGCAAGCACAGATACGCAGTATTTT.

This clonotype was picked up a small number of times. The chain is built from TRBV6-5 and TRBJ2-7; 8 positions agree with TRBD2. The germline gives CDR1 MNHEY, CDR2 SVGAGI. CDR3 length: 15 residues. V trimming: 0 bases; J trimming: 5 bases; junction bases outside the gene matches: 6. The CDR3 nucleotides are TGTGCCAGCAGTTACTCGCGGGGGGCGTCCAACGAGCAGTACTTC. Protein sequence: CASSYSRGASNEQYF.

A few counts support this clonotype. The chain employs TRBV9 and TRBJ2-5; perhaps TRBD2 as D (6 bases). V lost 0 bases and J 1 base, leaving 7 bases between the germline ends. This CDR3 spans 14 amino acids. From germline, CDR1 is SGDLS and CDR2 YYNGEE. CDR3: CASSVAAGQETQYF. CDR3 sequence (DNA): TGTGCCAGCAGCGTAGCAGCGGGCCAAGAGACCCAGTACTTC. The whole variable domain, remainder taken from reference TRBV9 and TRBJ2-5, is DSGVTQTPKHLITATGQRVTLRCSPRSGDLSVYWYQQSLDQGLQFLIQYYNGEERAKGNILERFSAQQFPDLHSELNLSSLELGDSALYFCASSVAAGQETQYFGPGTRLLVL.

The chain recombines TRBV24-1 with TRBJ1-4; TRBD1 might be the D (5 bases). This CDR3 region has 14 residues. V was trimmed by 4 bases and J by 10 bases, leaving 15 bases between them. Germline CDR1 is KGHDR and CDR2 is SFDVKD. CDR3 coding DNA: TGTGCCACCAGTGACCACGACAGCTCCGGAAAACTGTTTTTT. Translation: CATSDHDSSGKLFF.

This clonotype has just a few counts. The J gene is TRBJ2-7, the V gene TRBV7-2, with unresolved D. The CDR3 runs 14 residues. The germline CDR1 and CDR2 sequences are SGHTA and FQGNSA. V was shortened by 2 bases and J by 2 bases, with 10 bases between the two germline ends. The CDR3 nucleotides read TGTGCCAGCAGCTTAAATCTAGGGACCTACGAGCAGTACTTC. Amino acids: CASSLNLGTYEQYF.

CDR3 sequence reads: CASSLPDRVPPHEQYF. CDR3 nucleotide sequence: TGTGCCAGCAGTTTACCCGACAGGGTCCCGCCCCACGAGCAGTACTTC. The V and J genes are TRBV27 and TRBJ2-7, with 7 bases matching TRBD1. The junction had 12 bases not matched to a gene; V was cut back by 2 bases and J by 5 bases. This CDR3 has 16 residues. Germline-derived CDR1 and CDR2 are MNHEY and SMNVEV (reference sequence).

The table lists this clonotype with a few counts. The chain links TRBV28 to TRBJ1-1; no firm D call. Between the trimmed V and J ends, which lost 6 bases and 8 bases, there was a span of 25 bases. This CDR3 has 16 amino acids. CDR1 MDHEN and CDR2 SYDVKM come from the germline V gene. The CDR3 reads CASSRTRYRGSTEAFF. The CDR3 nucleotides read TGTGCCAGCAGCCGAACGCGTTATCGGGGATCTACCGAAGCTTTCTTT.

Only a few counts were recorded for this clonotype. The rearrangement uses TRBV24-1 and TRBJ2-1, with a weak D call TRBD1 (6 bases). The germline CDR1 and CDR2 sequences are KGHDR and SFDVKD. The CDR3 runs 15 residues. Trimming took 1 base from V and 9 from J, leaving 15 bases between them. The CDR3 reads CATSDLRGTRTEQFF. The DNA for the CDR3 is TGTGCCACCAGTGATTTAAGGGGGACACGGACTGAGCAGTTCTTC.

This clonotype occurred once. This chain joins TRBV29-1 and TRBJ2-7; tentative D call: TRBD1 (6 bases). The germline V gene encodes CDR1 SQVTM and CDR2 ANQGSEA. The CDR3 covers 14 residues. V was pared by 6 bases and J by 4 bases, with 19 bases between. The CDR3 sequence is CSVDSGTSLYEQYF. The CDR3, as DNA: TGCAGCGTAGATTCCGGGACAAGTTTGTACGAGCAGTACTTC.

This clonotype was detected many times. J is TRBJ2-3 and V is TRBV7-2, with 7 nucleotides matching TRBD1. The CDR3 is made up of 15 amino acids. From germline, CDR1 is SGHTA and CDR2 FQGNSA. Losses at the gene ends were 1 base for V and 1 base for J; bases not matched to a gene: 2. The CDR3 DNA reads as TGTGCCAGCAGCTTAGAGGGACAGCGCACAGATACGCAGTATTTT. This codes for CASSLEGQRTDTQYF.

This clonotype was seen a few times. The chain combines TRBV10-3 with TRBJ1-3; D is unclear. Germline V gene sequence: CDR1 ENHRY, CDR2 SYGVKD. This CDR3 region has 12 residues. V lost 3 bases and J lost 4, with 4 bases in between. The CDR3, as DNA: TGTGCCATCAGTGAAAGGGGAAACACCATATATTTT. Translation gives CAISERGNTIYF.

The V gene is TRBV6-2 or TRBV6-3, the J gene TRBJ2-1, with unresolved D. Germline CDR1 reads MNHEY; CDR2 reads SVGEGT. This CDR3 has 17 residues. V was shortened by 4 bases and J by 5 bases, with 21 bases between the two germline ends. The CDR3 is CASSLPLTQRFHNEQFF. The CDR3, as DNA: TGTGCCAGCAGTTTGCCCTTGACCCAAAGATTTCACAATGAGCAGTTCTTC.

This clonotype appeared many times. V usage is TRBV7-9 and J usage is TRBJ2-1; D is ambiguous. Germline loops: CDR1 SEHNR, CDR2 FQNEAQ (reference sequence). The ends were cut back, 6 bases at V and 7 bases at J, with 4 bases in the middle. The CDR3 runs to 10 residues. In DNA form, the CDR3 reads TGTGCCAGCAGTGGGAATGAGCAGTTCTTC. This translates into CASSGNEQFF.

The rearrangement joins TRBV12-3 or TRBV12-4 to TRBJ2-1; D is perhaps TRBD2 (5 bases). The CDR3 consists of 14 residues. Deletions cut 3 bases from V and 7 bases from J, with 13 bases between. CDR3 loop: CASSLRVGVNEQFF. For the CDR3, the DNA is TGTGCCAGCAGTTTGAGGGTTGGCGTGAATGAGCAGTTCTTC.

The chain recombines TRBV27 with TRBJ2-3; 8 bases are shared with TRBD1. Germline values: CDR1 MNHEY, CDR2 SMNVEV (reference sequence). This CDR3 spans 17 amino acids. Losses at the gene ends were 0 bases for V and 4 bases for J; bases not matched to a gene: 9. The DNA of the CDR3 is TGTGCCAGCAGTTTATCGATGACAGGGGTCGTTCCAGATACGCAGTATTTT. Protein product: CASSLSMTGVVPDTQYF.